Below, 16 T cell receptor beta chains from the same sample are listed, as sequenced in a study of T-cell reconstitution after alpha-beta-depleted transplantation in children. Unique molecular identifiers were built into the TCRbeta library. TCRdb re-analysed the PCR reads in MiXCR, keeping a single row per CDR3 protein. The sample shows about 500,000 distinct CDR3 sequences, roughly an eighth of them seen only once. Sequences were derived from PBMCs, mostly from graft donor cells, sampled 180 days after TCRalphabeta/CD19-depleted stem cell transplant. The source of these receptors is a female patient aged 2-9 years who had a stem cell transplant for aplastic anemia, so the T cells may come from the graft donor.

The rearrangement links TRBV7-2 to TRBJ1-2, with D tentatively TRBD1 (5 bases). This CDR3 region has 14 residues. The V gene's germline CDR1 is SGHTA and CDR2 FQGNSA. Trimming shortened V by 7 bases and J by 2 bases, and 14 bases separated the two germline ends. The CDR3 protein is CASNPHGTNYGYTF. The CDR3 region has the DNA TGTGCCAGCAATCCGCACGGGACCAACTATGGCTACACCTTC.

This clonotype was found once. The chain couples TRBV28 to TRBJ1-4, with D possibly matching TRBD1 (6 bases). V lost 4 bases and J 5 bases, leaving 11 bases between the germline ends. This CDR3 comprises 14 residues. Germline V gene sequence: CDR1 MDHEN, CDR2 SYDVKM. The CDR3 loop reads CASSSRTVNEKLFF. CDR3 DNA: TGTGCCAGCAGTTCCCGGACAGTCAATGAAAAACTGTTTTTT. The entire variable domain, with the rest obtained from reference TRBV28 and TRBJ1-4, is as follows: DVKVTQSSRYLVKRTGEKVFLECVQDMDHENMFWYRQDPGLGLRLIYFSYDVKMKEKGDIPEGYSVSREKKERFSLILESASTNQTSMYLCASSSRTVNEKLFFGSGTQLSVL.

This clonotype has ten or more counts. This sequence joins TRBV12-3 or TRBV12-4 and TRBJ1-1; 7 bases align to TRBD1. The CDR3 totals 14 residues. With V trimmed by 6 bases and J by 1 base, 5 bases remained unmatched. Here the CDR3 DNA reads TGTGCCAGCAGCTTAAGGACAGGGAACACTGAAGCTTTCTTT. It is translated as CASSLRTGNTEAFF.

This clonotype was counted a few times. CDR3 nucleotide sequence: TGTGCCAGCAGCCTGCGGGGGAGAGTTCTGACAGATACGCAGTATTTT. It yields the protein CASSLRGRVLTDTQYF. This chain uses TRBV7-8 with TRBJ2-3; 7 bases align to TRBD2. CDR1 is SGHVS and CDR2 is FQNEAQ in the germline V gene. V shed 5 bases and J 3 bases; nucleotides not matched to a gene: 11. This CDR3 contains 16 residues.

This clonotype was seen repeatedly, ten times or more. The chain couples TRBV4-1 to TRBJ2-3; D unresolved. Trimming took off 0 bases at V and 5 bases at J, with 9 bases between the two ends. The CDR3 runs 14 residues. Germline V gene lookup returns CDR1 MGHRA and CDR2 YSYEKL. In DNA, the CDR3 is TGCGCCAGCAGCCAAGAGCTGGGGATAGATACGCAGTATTTT. Residues: CASSQELGIDTQYF.

With respect to this clonotype: The junction departs from germline at one end; a sequencing error may be responsible. This sequence joins TRBV12-3 or TRBV12-4 and TRBJ2-2; 7 bases are a match to TRBD2. This CDR3 region has 16 residues. The CDR3 nucleotides are TGTGCCAGCAGTCCCGGGGGAGGGGCGAAGACCGGGGAGCTGTTTTTT. Protein: CASSPGGGAKTGELFF.

The rearrangement uses TRBV28 and TRBJ2-3; the match to TRBD2 covers 9 bases. V dropped 6 bases and J dropped 1; count of bases not matched to a gene: 5. The V gene's germline CDR1 is MDHEN and CDR2 SYDVKM. This CDR3 is 15 amino acids long. CDR3 in amino acids: CASSRRTSGTDTQYF. As DNA, the CDR3 is TGTGCCAGCAGCCGAAGGACTAGCGGCACAGATACGCAGTATTTT.

The table lists this clonotype with many counts. The chain combines TRBV9 with TRBJ2-1; D call uncertain. Germline values: CDR1 SGDLS, CDR2 YYNGEE. The CDR3 sequence is 13 residues long. Between the trimmed V and J ends, which lost 2 bases and 1 base, there was a span of 4 bases. The CDR3 DNA follows: TGTGCCAGCAGCGTGGCATCCTACAATGAGCAGTTCTTC. Amino acids: CASSVASYNEQFF.

The V call is TRBV20-1, the J call TRBJ1-1; 7 bases line up with TRBD1. Per germline, CDR1 DFQATT and CDR2 SNEGSKA (reference sequence). The CDR3 sequence is 16 residues long. The V segment lost 4 bases and the J segment 2 bases; nucleotides outside the gene matches: 13. CDR3 region: CSAKARDSLINTEAFF. CDR3 nucleotide sequence: TGCAGTGCTAAGGCCCGGGACAGCCTGATTAACACTGAAGCTTTCTTT.

This clonotype appeared a single time. This rearrangement joins TRBV7-6 to TRBJ2-3; the match to TRBD2 covers 9 bases. The CDR3 has 15 residues. Germline lookup yields CDR1 SGHVS and CDR2 FNYEAQ. V was pared by 5 bases and J by 6 bases, with 9 bases of the junction left unmatched. In DNA, the CDR3 is TGTGCCAGCAGCCGTAGCGGGAGTCGACGTGATACGCAGTATTTT. Protein product: CASSRSGSRRDTQYF.

This clonotype has more than one count but fewer than ten. The chain uses TRBV4-1 and TRBJ2-3; tentative D call: TRBD1 (5 bases). Trimming took 0 bases from V and 8 from J, leaving 18 bases between them. The V gene's germline CDR1 is MGHRA and CDR2 YSYEKL. The CDR3 spans 16 residues. This CDR3 is CASSQDQQALSGTQYF. Here the CDR3 DNA reads TGCGCCAGCAGCCAAGATCAACAGGCCCTCTCGGGTACGCAGTATTTT.

The genes are TRBV7-2 and TRBJ1-5; D gene ambiguous. With 1 base removed from V and 4 bases from J, the gap between germline ends came to 8 bases. The germline gives CDR1 SGHTA, CDR2 FQGNSA. The CDR3 extends over 14 amino acids. The CDR3 DNA follows: TGTGCCAGCAGCTTAGATCTGGTGAATCAGCCCCAGCATTTT. Translation gives CASSLDLVNQPQHF.

A single count supports this clonotype. The chain combines TRBV4-1 with TRBJ2-1; D uncertain. Germline-derived CDR1 and CDR2 are MGHRA and YSYEKL. This CDR3 is built from 16 residues. The V gene lost 5 bases and the J gene lost 8 bases, with 22 bases spanning the gap. The CDR3 nucleotides read TGCGCCAGCAGCTCGCCGAAGGTAGGTTGGGCCGATGAGCAGTTCTTC. Encoded protein: CASSSPKVGWADEQFF.

This clonotype has just a few counts. This chain uses TRBV7-2 with TRBJ2-2; the D is unclear. This CDR3 comprises 16 residues. Germline V CDR1 and CDR2: SGHTA, FQGNSA. Trimming took off 7 bases at V and 4 bases at J, with 19 bases between the two ends. In DNA form, the CDR3 reads TGTGCCAGCACTCCAATACGGGCAGAACGCACCGGGGAGCTGTTTTTT. It is translated as CASTPIRAERTGELFF.

Many counts were recorded for this clonotype. This rearrangement joins TRBV12-3 or TRBV12-4 to TRBJ2-5; either TRBD1 or TRBD2 may fit D (6 bases each). CDR3 length: 13 residues. V was trimmed by 5 bases and J by 4 bases, leaving 11 bases between them. The CDR3 protein is CASSPRGRETQYF. The CDR3 coding sequence is TGTGCCAGCAGTCCACGGGGGCGAGAGACCCAGTACTTC.

Only a few counts were recorded for this clonotype. This rearrangement joins TRBV4-1 to TRBJ1-4; 9 bases map to TRBD1. The CDR3 is 16 amino acids. V lost 4 bases, J lost 7 bases, and 10 bases stayed unmatched. Germline V gene sequence: CDR1 MGHRA, CDR2 YSYEKL. Here the CDR3 reads CASSLQPGQGTEKLFF. The CDR3 bases are TGCGCCAGCAGCCTCCAGCCGGGACAGGGTACTGAAAAACTGTTTTTT.